Below are 31 T cell receptor beta chains sequenced from a single sample in a study of blood T cells in healthy people across ages. A second roughly 6 to 11 cycle PCR used barcoded and J-beta primers. One entry per CDR3 protein, called by TCRdb with MiXCR from the 5' RACE reads. The table has about 1.1 million distinct CDR3 sequences, under 40% seen once. The specimen was blood. These receptors came from a man younger than 35 in good health.

This chain connects TRBV7-2 to TRBJ2-5; TRBD2 aligns across 10 bases. CDR1 is SGHTA and CDR2 is FQGNSA in the germline V gene. This CDR3 spans 16 amino acids. Trimming took 6 bases from V and 3 from J; bases not matched to a gene: 10. The CDR3 coding sequence is TGTGCCAGCAGATCCGGAGAAGGACTAGCGGAAGAGACCCAGTACTTC. This gives the protein CASRSGEGLAEETQYF.

The V and J genes are TRBV20-1 and TRBJ2-3; D is perhaps TRBD2 (6 bases). This CDR3 region has 13 residues. CDR1 is DFQATT, CDR2 SNEGSKA, per germline (reference sequence). V lost 5 bases and J 4 bases, leaving 13 bases between the germline ends. CDR3 region: CSAGGTGADTQYF. CDR3 DNA sequence: TGCAGTGCTGGGGGGACCGGAGCAGATACGCAGTATTTT.

This clonotype has more than one count but fewer than ten. A much larger clonotype is one base distant, so this may be a read error. The rearrangement uses TRBV6-1 and TRBJ2-7; TRBD2 agrees at 8 bases. V dropped 11 bases and J dropped 7; count of bases not matched to a gene: 16. This CDR3 has 14 residues. Germline CDR1 reads MNHNS; CDR2 reads SASEGT. In DNA form, the CDR3 reads TGTGCCGGGCTTCGGGGGGGTTCTAACAATGAGCAGTACTTC. It is translated as CAGLRGGSNNEQYF.

V and J are TRBV5-1 and TRBJ2-3, with a tentative D call TRBD1 (6 bases). CDR3 length: 16 residues. Germline CDR1 is SGHRS and CDR2 is YFSETQ. The V end lost 3 bases, the J end lost 1 base, and 15 bases lay between the germline ends. CDR3 coding DNA: TGCGCCAGCAGCTCTACTTTGACAGGTCGCACAGATACGCAGTATTTT. Residues: CASSSTLTGRTDTQYF.

The gene calls are TRBV7-9 and TRBJ2-5; the match to TRBD2 covers 12 bases. Unmatched junction bases numbered 5, after V lost 2 bases and J lost 1 base. This CDR3 has 17 amino acids. In germline, CDR1 is SEHNR, CDR2 FQNEAQ (reference sequence). CDR3 nucleotide sequence: TGTGCCAGCAGCTTAACTACTAGCGGGGGGACCCAAGAGACCCAGTACTTC. It encodes CASSLTTSGGTQETQYF.

There are a few counts of this clonotype. In nucleotides, the CDR3 is TGTGCCAGCAGCTCATGGGGGAACACAGATACGCAGTATTTT. As protein: CASSSWGNTDTQYF. V gene TRBV9 combines with J gene TRBJ2-3, with D perhaps given as TRBD1 or TRBD2 (5 bases each). V was clipped by 4 bases and J by 2 bases, with 11 bases between them. The CDR3 covers 14 residues. Germline-derived CDR1 and CDR2 are SGDLS and YYNGEE.

This clonotype was picked up a small number of times. This chain uses TRBV3-1 with TRBJ1-1; possibly TRBD1 for D (5 bases). V was trimmed by 3 bases and J by 0 bases, leaving 14 bases between them. This CDR3 has 16 amino acids. CDR1 LGHDT and CDR2 YNNKEL come from the germline V gene (reference sequence). CDR3 sequence: CASSHAPGHLNTEAFF. The CDR3, as DNA: TGTGCCAGCAGCCATGCACCCGGACATCTGAACACTGAAGCTTTCTTT. Supplemented by reference TRBV3-1 and TRBJ1-1, the full variable domain reads DTAVSQTPKYLVTQMGNDKSIKCEQNLGHDTMYWYKQDSKKFLKIMFSYNNKELIINETVPNRFSPKSPDKAHLNLHINSLELGDSAVYFCASSHAPGHLNTEAFFGQGTRLTVV.

This clonotype has a count of ten or more. V is TRBV4-2 and J is TRBJ2-1, with TRBD2 matching 9 bases. The CDR3 covers 14 residues. The germline CDR1 and CDR2 sequences are LGHNA and YNFKEQ. J was trimmed by 12 bases and V by 0 bases; bases with no gene match: 6. The CDR3 region has the DNA TGTGCCAGCAGCCAAGATGGAGGCGGGGGGGCGCAGTTCTTC. Protein: CASSQDGGGGAQFF.

This clonotype was seen more than once but under ten times. The V gene is TRBV29-1, the J gene TRBJ2-5; D may be TRBD2 (5 bases). The CDR3 has 15 residues. Germline CDR1 and CDR2: SQVTM and ANQGSEA. Trimming pared 2 bases from V and 0 bases from J, leaving 13 bases between. The CDR3 nucleotides are TGCAGCGTTGAAAGGTCTAGCCGTTACCAAGAGACCCAGTACTTC. The encoded protein is CSVERSSRYQETQYF.

The rearrangement links TRBV2 to TRBJ2-1; 7 bases map to TRBD1. CDR1 and CDR2 (germline): SNHLY, FYNNEI. V trimming: 6 bases; J trimming: 4 bases; junction bases outside the gene matches: 9. This CDR3 spans 15 amino acids. The CDR3 protein is CASRGDSHSYNEQFF. The CDR3 coding sequence is TGTGCCAGCAGAGGGGACAGCCATTCGTACAATGAGCAGTTCTTC.

The table lists this clonotype with many counts. V usage is TRBV29-1 and J usage is TRBJ2-7; D call uncertain. The CDR3 runs to 12 residues. V lost 3 bases to trimming and J lost 0 bases, with 6 bases between them. Germline loops: CDR1 SQVTM, CDR2 ANQGSEA. The CDR3 DNA follows: TGCAGCGTTGACTACGGCTCCTACGAGCAGTACTTC. It codes for CSVDYGSYEQYF.

This chain uses TRBV12-3 or TRBV12-4 with TRBJ1-5, with D possibly TRBD1 on 6 matching bases. CDR3 length: 13 residues. The germline V and J ends were trimmed by 5 bases and 6 bases, with 11 bases remaining between them. Here the CDR3 DNA reads TGTGCCAGCAGTCGAAGGGGGGGTCAGCCCCAGCATTTT. Its protein is CASSRRGGQPQHF.

A word on this clonotype: This sequence may be a read error, since a much larger clone differs from it by one base. This chain connects TRBV12-3 or TRBV12-4 to TRBJ2-7; the D is unclear. The V and J ends lost 5 bases and 2 bases respectively, with 13 bases between them. The CDR3 sequence is 14 residues long. The CDR3 bases are TGTGCCAGCAGTGTTGGCAGCAACACCTACGAGCAGTACTTC. Its protein is CASSVGSNTYEQYF.

J is TRBJ2-5 and V is TRBV10-3, with 10 bases that match TRBD2. Unmatched junction bases numbered 13, after V lost 7 bases and J lost 11 bases. Germline CDR1 ENHRY, CDR2 SYGVKD. The CDR3 extends over 14 amino acids. Here the CDR3 DNA reads TGTGCCATCACAGCGGGGGGGCCCCCCCATGAGCAGTACTTC. Protein product: CAITAGGPPHEQYF.

The chain has TRBV12-3 or TRBV12-4 and TRBJ1-1, with D possibly TRBD1 on 6 matching bases. The CDR3 has 15 amino acids. V was clipped by 6 bases and J by 0 bases, with 14 bases between them. The CDR3 here is CASRTSGHLNTEAFF. The CDR3 nucleotides are TGTGCCAGCAGAACCTCGGGACACCTGAACACTGAAGCTTTCTTT.

V and J are TRBV27 and TRBJ2-5, with 14 nucleotides matching TRBD2. The tail of the sequence fits TRBJ2-1 better, so the J call may be wrong. The germline V gene has CDR1 MNHEY and CDR2 SMNVEV (reference sequence). This CDR3 has 15 amino acids. In nucleotides, the CDR3 is TGTGCCAGCCACCGGACTAGCGGGGGGCAAGAGACCCAGTTCTTC. It yields the protein CASHRTSGGQETQFF.

This clonotype was detected a few times. The V call is TRBV28, the J call TRBJ2-5; D is uncertain. The CDR3 spans 13 residues. CDR1 and CDR2 from the germline V gene are MDHEN and SYDVKM. Trimming stripped 2 bases from V and 0 bases from J, with 4 bases between. Written as DNA, the CDR3 is TGTGCCAGCAGTTTACTCCACCAAGAGACCCAGTACTTC. Its translation: CASSLLHQETQYF.

As concerns this clonotype: Since a much larger clone is just one base distant, this may be a read error. This chain uses TRBV15 with TRBJ1-2; D is undetermined. Germline-derived CDR1 and CDR2 are LNHNV and YYDKDF (reference sequence). This CDR3 is 12 amino acids long. The V and J ends lost 0 bases and 7 bases respectively, with 6 bases between them. In DNA form, the CDR3 reads TGTGCCACCAGCAGAGAGGGTTGTGGCTACACCTTC. Its translation: CATSREGCGYTF.

This clonotype was detected only once. In nucleotides, the CDR3 is TGTGCCAGCAGCAAACCTAAAACTAGCACAGATACGCAGTATTTT. Encoded protein: CASSKPKTSTDTQYF. The chain has TRBV21-1 and TRBJ2-3. TRBV21-1 is annotated as a pseudogene. The CDR3 extends over 15 amino acids.

The genes are TRBV12-5 and TRBJ2-5; D is perhaps TRBD1 (6 bases). The CDR3 runs to 16 residues. Germline values: CDR1 LGHNT, CDR2 FRNRAP. The V end lost 7 bases, the J end lost 5 bases, and 23 bases lay between the germline ends. This CDR3 is CASAPSKLGRGETQYF. As DNA, the CDR3 is TGTGCTAGTGCCCCTTCTAAGCTGGGCAGGGGTGAGACCCAGTACTTC.

This chain uses TRBV12-3 or TRBV12-4 with TRBJ1-6; the D is unclear. V lost 6 bases, J lost 8 bases, and 8 bases lay in between. This CDR3 spans 12 amino acids. The CDR3 nucleotides read TGTGCCAGCAGACCCCACGATTCACCCCTCCACTTT. The encoded protein is CASRPHDSPLHF.

The chain joins TRBV4-3 to TRBJ2-5; D not certain. V was trimmed by 0 bases and J by 9 bases, leaving 11 bases between them. This CDR3 contains 13 residues. Germline V gene lookup returns CDR1 LGHNA and CDR2 YSLEER. The CDR3, as DNA: TGCGCCAGCAGCCAAGATATGTTTGGGGCCCAGTACTTC. This translates into CASSQDMFGAQYF.

A note on this clonotype: This may be a read error, as it is one base from a much larger clone. This chain joins TRBV4-2 and TRBJ1-1, with a possible D match to TRBD1 (5 bases). The V end was cut by 0 bases, the J end by 0 bases, with 8 bases between. CDR3 length: 15 amino acids. Germline V gives CDR1 LGHNA, CDR2 YNFKEQ. The CDR3 is CASSQDLGVNTEAFF. CDR3 in DNA: TGTGCCAGCAGCCAAGATTTGGGGGTGAACACTGAAGCTTTCTTT.

This clonotype occurred a few times. The chain is built from TRBV18 and TRBJ1-2, with 9 bases lining up with TRBD1. Unmatched junction bases numbered 10, after V lost 6 bases and J lost 2 bases. Germline lookup yields CDR1 KGHSH and CDR2 LQKENI. The CDR3 length is 16 residues. CDR3 sequence reads: CASSPGQGFPNYGYTF. The DNA of the CDR3 is TGTGCCAGCTCCCCGGGACAGGGTTTCCCGAACTATGGCTACACCTTC.

The chain links TRBV6-5 to TRBJ1-4; 9 nucleotides align to TRBD1. J was trimmed by 10 bases and V by 6 bases; bases with no gene match: 6. From germline, CDR1 is MNHEY and CDR2 SVGAGI. This CDR3 comprises 13 residues. The CDR3 loop reads CASRGQGRGKLFF. CDR3 coding DNA: TGTGCCAGCAGGGGACAGGGCCGGGGAAAACTGTTTTTT.

The chain carries TRBV12-3 or TRBV12-4 and TRBJ1-2; D perhaps matches TRBD1 (5 bases). The CDR3 runs 13 residues. V dropped 0 bases and J dropped 6 bases, with 8 bases sitting between them. The DNA for the CDR3 is TGTGCCAGCAGTTTAGCCTCCAGGGATGGCTACACCTTC. Translated: CASSLASRDGYTF.

This chain links TRBV4-1 with TRBJ1-5, with D hard to call. Per the germline V gene, CDR1 is MGHRA and CDR2 is YSYEKL. This CDR3 is 16 amino acids long. Trimming took off 0 bases at V and 0 bases at J, with 9 bases between the two ends. CDR3 bases: TGCGCCAGCAGCCAAGACGAGGCAGTTAGCAATCAGCCCCAGCATTTT. It specifies CASSQDEAVSNQPQHF.

This clonotype was counted between two and nine times. J is TRBJ2-1 and V is TRBV14, with D unresolved. The CDR3 runs to 15 residues. V was cut by 0 bases and J by 0 bases, with 6 bases left in between. Germline CDR1 is SGHDN and CDR2 is FVKESK. CDR3 DNA: TGTGCCAGCAGCCAAGACATCTTCTCCTACAATGAGCAGTTCTTC. It yields the protein CASSQDIFSYNEQFF.

The chain uses TRBV7-2 and TRBJ1-3; D is unresolved. V shed 3 bases and J shed 4 bases, with 16 bases lying between them. Germline assignment: CDR1 SGHTA and CDR2 FQGNSA. The CDR3 runs to 16 residues. The chain's CDR3 is CASSFNSPGVGNTIYF. CDR3 bases: TGTGCCAGCAGCTTTAATTCCCCGGGTGTCGGAAACACCATATATTTT. The variable domain in full, with the rest retrieved from reference TRBV7-2 and TRBJ1-3, is GAGVSQSPSNKVTEKGKDVELRCDPISGHTALYWYRQSLGQGLEFLIYFQGNSAPDKSGLPSDRFSAERTGGSVSTLTIQRTQQEDSAVYLCASSFNSPGVGNTIYFGEGSWLTVV.

J is TRBJ1-2 and V is TRBV5-1; D not resolved. This CDR3 contains 13 residues. Trimming shortened V by 1 base and J by 3 bases, and 7 bases separated the two germline ends. The germline gives CDR1 SGHRS, CDR2 YFSETQ. The CDR3 DNA follows: TGCGCCAGCAGCTTGCAGGACCACTATGGCTACACCTTC. Protein product: CASSLQDHYGYTF. Full variable domain (missing parts from reference TRBV5-1 and TRBJ1-2): KAGVTQTPRYLIKTRGQQVTLSCSPISGHRSVSWYQQTPGQGLQFLFEYFSETQRNKGNFPGRFSGRQFSNSRSEMNVSTLELGDSALYLCASSLQDHYGYTFGSGTRLTVV.

This clonotype has a count of ten or more. The chain couples TRBV6-1 to TRBJ2-1; 7 bases align to TRBD1. Germline CDR1 MNHNS, CDR2 SASEGT. The CDR3 length is 17 residues. V lost 5 bases and J lost 0; bases outside the gene matches: 10. The CDR3 DNA is TGTGCCAGCAGTCGGGGACAGTTGAGTGGCTCCTACAATGAGCAGTTCTTC. This sequence encodes CASSRGQLSGSYNEQFF.